One sample yielded the 27 T cell receptor beta chains listed below, sequenced in a study of tissue T cells after allogeneic stem cell transplantation. Generated by immunoSEQ multiplex PCR, the TCRdb table keeps only in-frame clones and is missing some. The table has fewer than 30,000 clones, over 70% seen once. This sample comprised tissue from the ileum, obtained at autopsy. The receptor source for this set is a female donor at least 60 years old with lung cancer.

This chain uses TRBV18 with TRBJ1-3; no firm D call. V lost 2 bases, J lost 8 bases, and 16 bases lay in between. CDR1 is KGHSH, CDR2 LQKENI, per germline. The CDR3 contains 15 residues. The CDR3 is CASSPRPPAKDTIYF. CDR3 nucleotides: TGTGCCAGCTCACCAAGACCCCCGGCTAAAGACACCATATATTTT.

This clone was observed once. This rearrangement joins TRBV4-2 to TRBJ1-6, with D unresolved. The V gene's germline CDR1 is LGHNA and CDR2 YNFKEQ. This CDR3 is 17 amino acids long. V was cut by 0 bases and J by 9 bases, with 18 bases left in between. The CDR3 here is CASSQDTRISRRSPLHF. For the CDR3, the DNA is TGTGCCAGCAGCCAAGATACCAGGATAAGCCGGCGTTCACCCCTCCACTTT.

The chain uses TRBV19 and TRBJ2-3; no reliable D call. The germline V and J ends were trimmed by 5 bases and 0 bases, with 15 bases remaining between them. The CDR3 length is 16 residues. CDR1 and CDR2 from the germline V gene are LNHDA and SQIVND (reference sequence). CDR3 nucleotide sequence: TGTGCCAGTAGTCTCCGGAGCGTTACTAGCACAGATACGCAGTATTTT. It translates to CASSLRSVTSTDTQYF. The full variable domain, with the rest looked up from reference TRBV19 and TRBJ2-3, is DGGITQSPKYLFRKEGQNVTLSCEQNLNHDAMYWYRQDPGQGLRLIYYSQIVNDFQKGDIAEGYSVSREKKESFPLTVTSAQKNPTAFYLCASSLRSVTSTDTQYFGPGTRLTVL.

The J gene is TRBJ2-7, the V gene TRBV11-3; 11 nucleotides match TRBD1. The ends lost 3 bases at V and 6 bases at J; junction bases unmatched: 7. The germline gives CDR1 SGHNT, CDR2 YENEEA. CDR3 length equals 15 residues. In DNA form, the CDR3 reads TGTGCCAGCAGCTTCATGGGACAGGGGGGAATCGAGCAGTACTTC. Encoded protein: CASSFMGQGGIEQYF.

This chain connects TRBV15 to TRBJ1-4; D gene unclear. The length of the CDR3 is 15 residues. Germline values: CDR1 LNHNV, CDR2 YYDKDF (reference sequence). V was pared by 0 bases and J by 4 bases, with 9 bases between. CDR3: CATSRDLGDNEKLFF. In DNA form, the CDR3 reads TGTGCCACCAGCAGAGATTTGGGAGATAATGAAAAACTGTTTTTT.

V is TRBV6-5 and J is TRBJ2-1; D perhaps matches TRBD1 (6 bases). The CDR3 is 15 amino acids. Trimming removed 4 bases from V and 8 bases from J, with 18 bases in between. Per the germline V gene, CDR1 is MNHEY and CDR2 is SVGAGI. This chain's CDR3 is CASSSVQGRGDEQFF. As DNA, the CDR3 is TGTGCCAGCAGTTCCGTACAGGGTCGTGGCGATGAGCAGTTCTTC.

The chain links TRBV6-5 to TRBJ2-7; D is ambiguous. From germline, CDR1 is MNHEY and CDR2 SVGAGI. The length of the CDR3 is 14 residues. The V end lost 7 bases, the J end lost 1 base, and 14 bases lay between the germline ends. The CDR3 DNA follows: TGTGCCAGCATCCAAGTACAAAGATCCTACGAGCAGTACTTC. Its protein product is CASIQVQRSYEQYF.

V gene TRBV7-9 combines with J gene TRBJ2-3, with unresolved D. The V gene's germline CDR1 is SEHNR and CDR2 FQNEAQ (reference sequence). This CDR3 region has 12 residues. The V end was cut by 3 bases, the J end by 6 bases, with 7 bases between. The CDR3 DNA follows: TGTGCCAGCAGCTTGAGCCATGATACGCAGTATTTT. It translates to CASSLSHDTQYF.

This chain links TRBV7-9 with TRBJ2-5; D uncertain. Trimming took off 4 bases at V and 9 bases at J, with 9 bases between the two ends. From germline, CDR1 is SEHNR and CDR2 FQNEAQ (reference sequence). This CDR3 region has 11 residues. Here the CDR3 reads CASSSVKSQYF. For the CDR3, the DNA is TGTGCCAGCAGCTCGGTAAAGTCCCAGTACTTC.

The chain couples TRBV6-5 to TRBJ1-2, with 11 positions matching TRBD1. V lost 6 bases and J lost 7; bases outside the gene matches: 4. Germline V CDR1 and CDR2: MNHEY, SVGAGI. The CDR3 sequence is 13 residues long. CDR3 region: CASRVGQGVGYTF. DNA of the CDR3: TGTGCCAGCAGGGTGGGACAGGGGGTTGGCTACACCTTC.

Here the CDR3 DNA reads TGTGCCAGCAGTCCTAGAGCCGGGACAGGGGCCTACAATGAGCAGTTCTTC. Translated: CASSPRAGTGAYNEQFF. The chain joins TRBV7-7 to TRBJ2-1; 10 bases fit TRBD1. The CDR3 is 17 amino acids. From germline, CDR1 is SSHAT and CDR2 FNYEAQ (reference sequence). The junction had 10 bases not matched to a gene; V was cut back by 6 bases and J by 2 bases.

This clone came up once. CDR3 bases: TGTGCCAGCCACACCGGAGCTAACTATGGCTACACCTTC. Translation gives CASHTGANYGYTF. This sequence joins TRBV12-3 or TRBV12-4 and TRBJ1-2; no reliable D call. This CDR3 has 13 amino acids. The V gene lost 8 bases and the J gene lost 0 bases, with 10 bases spanning the gap.

The V call is TRBV29-1, the J call TRBJ2-1; possible D gene TRBD2, 7 bases. V lost 3 bases and J 2 bases, leaving 14 bases between the germline ends. The CDR3 spans 15 residues. Looked up from germline, CDR1 is SQVTM and CDR2 is ANQGSEA. The CDR3 DNA follows: TGCAGCGTTGACTCGCCGGGGGGCGCCTACAATGAGCAGTTCTTC. This codes for CSVDSPGGAYNEQFF.

CDR3: CASSLGKNTEAFF. CDR3 DNA: TGTGCCAGCAGTTTGGGGAAGAACACTGAAGCTTTCTTT. V usage is TRBV6-5 and J usage is TRBJ1-1; D is ambiguous. In germline, CDR1 is MNHEY, CDR2 SVGAGI. This CDR3 comprises 13 residues. V gave up 4 bases and J gave up 1 base, with 7 bases separating them.

The CDR3 protein is CASSEARGPYGYTF. CDR3 in DNA: TGTGCCAGCAGTGAAGCGAGGGGGCCCTATGGCTACACCTTC. The chain employs TRBV6-1 and TRBJ1-2; 7 bases map to TRBD1. Germline trimming cut 0 bases from V and 4 bases from J; bases unmatched to any gene: 2. Germline V gene sequence: CDR1 MNHNS, CDR2 SASEGT. The CDR3 consists of 14 residues.

The chain couples TRBV11-2 to TRBJ1-2; D remains unclear. Germline V gives CDR1 SGHAT, CDR2 FQNNGV. This CDR3 has 15 amino acids. Trimming shortened V by 4 bases and J by 0 bases, and 12 bases separated the two germline ends. This CDR3 is CASSWAGIPNYGYTF. The CDR3 DNA reads as TGTGCCAGCAGCTGGGCCGGGATCCCTAACTATGGCTACACCTTC.

The chain couples TRBV18 to TRBJ1-1; D is unclear. V gave up 0 bases and J gave up 0 bases, with 14 bases separating them. Looked up from germline, CDR1 is KGHSH and CDR2 is LQKENI. CDR3 length: 17 amino acids. DNA of the CDR3: TGTGCCAGCTCACCACCCGACCCGACACTCTTGAACACTGAAGCTTTCTTT. It encodes CASSPPDPTLLNTEAFF.

V usage is TRBV6-5 and J usage is TRBJ1-1; 8 bases are shared with TRBD1. CDR1 MNHEY and CDR2 SVGAGI come from the germline V gene. This CDR3 has 15 amino acids. Trimming removed 7 bases from V and 3 bases from J; junction bases left unmatched: 10. The CDR3 bases are TGTGCCAGCAACCCTACAGGGGGTCGACACACTGAAGCTTTCTTT. Translation: CASNPTGGRHTEAFF.

The rearrangement joins TRBV5-6 to TRBJ1-2; TRBD1 matches at 8 bases. J was trimmed by 5 bases and V by 4 bases; bases with no gene match: 10. Germline V CDR1 and CDR2: SGHDT, YYEEEE. The CDR3 contains 15 residues. CDR3 sequence: CASSPWTGRRYGYTF. Written as DNA, the CDR3 is TGTGCCAGCAGCCCGTGGACAGGGAGAAGGTATGGCTACACCTTC.

This clone was picked up a small number of times. This chain links TRBV9 with TRBJ2-2; perhaps TRBD1 as D (5 bases). Deletions cut 1 base from V and 4 bases from J, with 14 bases between. CDR3 size: 16 residues. Germline lookup yields CDR1 SGDLS and CDR2 YYNGEE. CDR3 loop: CASSVTIGESTGELFF. The DNA of the CDR3 is TGTGCCAGCAGCGTAACAATAGGGGAAAGCACCGGGGAGCTGTTTTTT.

In this sample, this clone turned up a few times. This chain uses TRBV4-1 with TRBJ2-7; D remains ambiguous. Trimming left V 0 bases short and J 3 bases short, with 15 bases between. CDR3 length: 16 residues. Germline loops: CDR1 MGHRA, CDR2 YSYEKL. CDR3 sequence (DNA): TGCGCCAGCAGCCAAGAACCTATAAGCACCCGCTACGAGCAGTACTTC. Translated: CASSQEPISTRYEQYF.

The V and J genes are TRBV7-6 and TRBJ2-3; TRBD2 matches 8 bases. CDR1 and CDR2 from the germline V gene are SGHVS and FNYEAQ. This CDR3 has 15 residues. Unmatched junction bases numbered 5, after V lost 4 bases and J lost 2 bases. The CDR3 loop is CASSSGLGLTDTQYF. The DNA for the CDR3 is TGTGCCAGCAGCTCGGGACTAGGCCTCACAGATACGCAGTATTTT.

The chain is built from TRBV18 and TRBJ1-2, with TRBD1 matching 11 bases. This CDR3 region has 14 residues. Germline-derived CDR1 and CDR2 are KGHSH and LQKENI. The V segment lost 5 bases and the J segment 7 bases; nucleotides outside the gene matches: 6. The CDR3 protein is CASSDGQGAVGYTF. CDR3 coding DNA: TGTGCCAGCTCAGATGGACAGGGGGCTGTTGGCTACACCTTC.

The chain combines TRBV4-2 with TRBJ1-6; 8 nucleotides agree with TRBD1. Germline lookup yields CDR1 LGHNA and CDR2 YNFKEQ. J lost 7 bases, V lost 0 bases, and 2 bases had no gene match. The CDR3 is 15 residues long. CDR3 DNA sequence: TGTGCCAGCAGCCAAGACGACAGGGGAAATTCACCCCTCCACTTT. Protein sequence: CASSQDDRGNSPLHF.

The rearrangement joins TRBV18 to TRBJ2-6; D may correspond to TRBD1 or TRBD2 (5 bases each). The CDR3 is made up of 15 amino acids. Trimming removed 6 bases from V and 2 bases from J, with 11 bases in between. Germline V CDR1 and CDR2: KGHSH, LQKENI. Here the CDR3 DNA reads TGTGCCAGCTCGCCGAGGGGCCCTGGGGCCAACGTCCTGACTTTC. Protein sequence: CASSPRGPGANVLTF.

The gene calls are TRBV6-2 or TRBV6-3 and TRBJ1-1; possibly TRBD1 for D (5 bases). Trimming removed 4 bases from V and 2 bases from J, with 11 bases in between. Germline CDR1 is MNHEY and CDR2 is SVGEGT. CDR3 size: 14 residues. Written as DNA, the CDR3 is TGTGCCAGCAGTTCCAACGACAGAAACACTGAAGCTTTCTTT. Translating gives CASSSNDRNTEAFF.

The chain employs TRBV4-3 and TRBJ2-5, with D unclear. With 4 bases removed from V and 2 bases from J, the gap between germline ends came to 8 bases. Germline V gives CDR1 LGHNA, CDR2 YSLEER. The CDR3 length is 13 residues. CDR3 bases: TGCGCCAGCAGCCTACGCAGACAAGAGACCCAGTACTTC. Translation gives CASSLRRQETQYF.